A single sample gave rise to the 27 T cell receptor beta chains below, sequenced in a study of shared clonotypes between healthy human individuals. Libraries were prepared by immunoSEQ multiplex PCR; TCRdb keeps only in-frame clonotypes and omits some of them. The sample shows around 200,000 clones, 60% to 75% of them seen only once. Sequencing was done on a sample of memory CD4+ T cells sorted from blood. This sample's subset: CD45RA-negative fraction. The receptors were sampled from a man younger than 40 in good health.

As to this clone: The sample has other DNA sequences that encode this CDR3 too. The chain employs TRBV5-1 and TRBJ2-3, with 10 bases lining up with TRBD1. The J segment lost 4 bases and the V segment lost 4 bases, leaving 3 bases of the junction unmatched. The CDR3 extends over 14 amino acids. In germline, CDR1 is SGHRS, CDR2 YFSETQ. The CDR3 protein is CASSLGQGADTQYF. The CDR3 DNA reads TGCGCCAGCAGCCTAGGACAGGGGGCAGATACGCAGTATTTT.

The V call is TRBV5-6, the J call TRBJ1-5; no firm D call. The CDR3 consists of 15 residues. Germline CDR1 reads SGHDT; CDR2 reads YYEEEE. V was pared by 5 bases and J by 8 bases, with 20 bases between. Here the CDR3 reads CASSSLGRENEPQHF. The DNA for the CDR3 is TGTGCCAGCAGTTCTTTGGGGAGGGAGAATGAGCCCCAGCATTTT.

This clone came up once. Other DNA sequences in the same sample also yield this CDR3. The chain couples TRBV11-2 to TRBJ2-2, with D hard to call. Trimming stripped 0 bases from V and 1 base from J, with 6 bases between. CDR3 length: 15 amino acids. Germline CDR1 is SGHAT and CDR2 is FQNNGV. CDR3 protein: CASSLEGGNTGELFF. The CDR3 bases are TGTGCCAGCAGCTTAGAAGGCGGGAACACCGGGGAGCTGTTTTTT.

The chain carries TRBV10-2 and TRBJ2-7; D gene unclear. CDR1 and CDR2 from the germline V gene are WSHSY and SAAADI. V dropped 4 bases and J dropped 1 base, with 8 bases sitting between them. The CDR3 contains 13 residues. The CDR3 DNA sequence: TGCGCCAGCAGTGTAGACGTATCCTACGAGCAGTACTTC. It encodes CASSVDVSYEQYF.

This clone was counted a few times. The chain links TRBV5-4 to TRBJ2-7; D not certain. Germline CDR1 reads SGHNT; CDR2 reads YYREEE (reference sequence). V was trimmed by 4 bases and J by 8 bases, leaving 10 bases between them. The CDR3 has 11 amino acids. This CDR3 is CASSQYPQQYF. CDR3 nucleotide sequence: TGTGCCAGCAGCCAGTACCCGCAGCAGTACTTC.

CDR3 residues: CASSLFLGDYEQYF. The CDR3 DNA reads as TGTGCCAGCAGCTTATTCCTGGGAGACTACGAGCAGTACTTC. The chain uses TRBV7-2 and TRBJ2-7; D might be TRBD2 (5 bases). The length of the CDR3 is 14 residues. V lost 2 bases to trimming and J lost 3 bases, with 11 bases between them. In germline, CDR1 is SGHTA, CDR2 FQGNSA.

This clone appeared once. The chain joins TRBV11-2 to TRBJ2-3; 9 bases agree with TRBD1. This CDR3 is built from 15 residues. V gave up 7 bases and J gave up 2 bases; unmatched junction bases: 7. Germline assignment: CDR1 SGHAT and CDR2 FQNNGV. CDR3 in DNA: TGTGCCAGCACCAAGGGACAGGGATTCACAGATACGCAGTATTTT. Protein sequence: CASTKGQGFTDTQYF.

This clone was seen a few times. The V call is TRBV7-2, the J call TRBJ2-1, with D perhaps matching TRBD1 (6 bases). V was clipped by 4 bases and J by 5 bases, with 15 bases between them. The CDR3 consists of 15 residues. In germline, CDR1 is SGHTA, CDR2 FQGNSA. CDR3 DNA sequence: TGTGCCAGCAGCTGGCCCGGACAGCTTAACAATGAGCAGTTCTTC. As protein: CASSWPGQLNNEQFF. Variable domain in full (rest from reference TRBV7-2 and TRBJ2-1): GAGVSQSPSNKVTEKGKDVELRCDPISGHTALYWYRQSLGQGLEFLIYFQGNSAPDKSGLPSDRFSAERTGGSVSTLTIQRTQQEDSAVYLCASSWPGQLNNEQFFGPGTRLTVL.

This clone has a single count. The rearrangement uses TRBV7-9 and TRBJ2-7; tentative D call: TRBD2 (6 bases). The CDR3 is made up of 14 amino acids. The germline V gene encodes CDR1 SEHNR and CDR2 FQNEAQ (reference sequence). Between the trimmed V and J ends, which lost 2 bases and 7 bases, there was a span of 15 bases. The CDR3 nucleotides read TGTGCCAGCAGCTTAACCGGGAGTAAATGGGAGCAGTACTTC. As protein: CASSLTGSKWEQYF.

The DNA for the CDR3 is TGTGCCAGCAGCTTTCTGTCCTCAGGGAGGGGGACCCAGTACTTC. It encodes CASSFLSSGRGTQYF. The rearrangement uses TRBV7-2 and TRBJ2-5, with TRBD2 identical over 7 bases. V lost 3 bases, J lost 7 bases, and 11 bases stayed unmatched. This CDR3 has 15 residues. The germline V gene has CDR1 SGHTA and CDR2 FQGNSA.

The gene calls are TRBV14 and TRBJ2-7; D not resolved. V gave up 4 bases and J gave up 4 bases, with 5 bases separating them. This CDR3 is 11 amino acids long. Looked up from germline, CDR1 is SGHDN and CDR2 is FVKESK. CDR3 amino acids: CASSRQYEQYF. The CDR3 DNA reads as TGTGCCAGCAGCCGACAATACGAGCAGTACTTC.

This clone was recorded a few times. V is TRBV4-3 and J is TRBJ2-1; no clear D. Trimming left V 0 bases short and J 14 bases short, with 14 bases between. The CDR3 is 13 amino acids. Germline CDR1 is LGHNA and CDR2 is YSLEER. CDR3 DNA: TGCGCCAGCAGCCAAGAACCTAGGACCCTTAAGTTCTTC. Encoded protein: CASSQEPRTLKFF.

This clone was recorded at least ten times. The genes are TRBV29-1 and TRBJ2-7; tentatively, D is TRBD2 (6 bases). The length of the CDR3 is 15 residues. Trimming took off 6 bases at V and 0 bases at J, with 18 bases between the two ends. From germline, CDR1 is SQVTM and CDR2 ANQGSEA. CDR3: CSVKKGLDLSYEQYF. CDR3 DNA sequence: TGCAGCGTGAAGAAGGGACTTGATCTCTCCTACGAGCAGTACTTC.

The V and J genes are TRBV7-9 and TRBJ1-1; D unclear. The CDR3 has 13 residues. Germline assignment: CDR1 SEHNR and CDR2 FQNEAQ (reference sequence). V dropped 1 base and J dropped 4 bases, with 7 bases sitting between them. The CDR3 DNA sequence: TGTGCCAGCAGCTTAGAGTCGGGCACTGAAGCTTTCTTT. It is translated as CASSLESGTEAFF.

The CDR3 nucleotides read TGTGCCAGCAGCCTAACTGACCTAAACAATGAGCAGTTCTTC. Translating it yields CASSLTDLNNEQFF. The chain employs TRBV7-9 and TRBJ2-1; D is unclear. Germline CDR1 SEHNR, CDR2 FQNEAQ (reference sequence). The CDR3 has 14 amino acids. The V gene lost 5 bases and the J gene lost 5 bases, with 13 bases spanning the gap.

This chain uses TRBV12-5 with TRBJ2-1; TRBD2 matches at 9 bases. V trimming: 5 bases; J trimming: 4 bases; junction bases outside the gene matches: 3. The CDR3 spans 14 residues. The V gene's germline CDR1 is LGHNT and CDR2 FRNRAP. CDR3 amino acids: CASGKGLAYNEQFF. In DNA form, the CDR3 reads TGTGCTAGTGGTAAGGGACTAGCTTACAATGAGCAGTTCTTC.

Note on this clone: The germline gene is not matched at one end of the junction; a read error may be the cause. The sample holds other DNA sequences that translate to the same CDR3. The chain uses TRBV18 and TRBJ2-5; no reliable D call. In germline, CDR1 is KGHSH, CDR2 LQKENI. The CDR3 runs 12 residues. CDR3 region: CASSQKEETQYF. The CDR3, as DNA: TGTGCTAGCTCACAAAAGGAAGAGACCCAGTACTTC.

The V call is TRBV28, the J call TRBJ2-1, with a weak D call TRBD1 (5 bases). There are 14 residues in the CDR3. Trimming removed 7 bases at V and 2 bases at J, with 12 bases between. CDR1 is MDHEN, CDR2 SYDVKM, per germline. The CDR3 DNA follows: TGTGCCAGCACCGATGACAGAACCTACAATGAGCAGTTCTTC. Protein product: CASTDDRTYNEQFF.

V is TRBV10-3 and J is TRBJ2-1, with 13 bases aligning to TRBD2. This CDR3 contains 15 residues. The V and J ends lost 4 bases and 9 bases, in that order; junction bases with no gene match: 6. Looked up from germline, CDR1 is ENHRY and CDR2 is SYGVKD. The CDR3 coding sequence is TGTGCCATCAGTGGGACTAGCGGGAGTGAAGGTGAGCAGTTCTTC. Its protein is CAISGTSGSEGEQFF.

At least ten counts were recorded for this clone. The chain carries TRBV29-1 and TRBJ1-1, with D tentatively TRBD1 (6 bases). The V gene's germline CDR1 is SQVTM and CDR2 ANQGSEA. There are 11 residues in the CDR3. V was trimmed by 7 bases and J by 5 bases, leaving 11 bases between them. CDR3 sequence (DNA): TGCAGCGCAAGACAGGAGACTGAAGCTTTCTTT. This gives the protein CSARQETEAFF.

J is TRBJ1-1 and V is TRBV5-5; D is perhaps TRBD1 (5 bases). This CDR3 region has 15 residues. V was cut by 2 bases and J by 7 bases, with 18 bases left in between. CDR1 is SGHKS and CDR2 is YYEKEE in the germline V gene (reference sequence). The CDR3 region has the DNA TGTGCCAGCAGCTTCCTTACCTCCCGACAGATTGAAGCTTTCTTT. This translates into CASSFLTSRQIEAFF.

The CDR3 nucleotides read TGTGCCAGCAGCCCGGGAGTGACAGGGGCAACTGAGCAGTTCTTC. Amino acids: CASSPGVTGATEQFF. J is TRBJ2-1 and V is TRBV5-6, with 8 nucleotides matching TRBD1. J lost 9 bases, V lost 4 bases, and 12 bases had no gene match. The CDR3 contains 15 residues. Germline V gives CDR1 SGHDT, CDR2 YYEEEE.

J is TRBJ2-3 and V is TRBV9, with D perhaps assigned TRBD1 or TRBD2 (5 bases each). The CDR3 is 13 residues long. V lost 4 bases and J lost 2, with 8 bases in between. Germline assignment: CDR1 SGDLS and CDR2 YYNGEE. CDR3 in DNA: TGTGCCAGCAGCTTTGGGACCACAGATACGCAGTATTTT. Translating it yields CASSFGTTDTQYF.

This clone has more than one count but fewer than ten. The chain carries TRBV6-5 and TRBJ1-1; 12 bases align to TRBD1. Germline V gives CDR1 MNHEY, CDR2 SVGAGI. The J segment lost 11 bases and the V segment lost 0 bases, leaving 4 bases of the junction unmatched. The CDR3 runs to 14 residues. DNA of the CDR3: TGTGCCAGCAGTTACTCGGGACAGGGGGCGAGGGCTTTCTTT. Translation: CASSYSGQGARAFF.

The gene calls are TRBV7-4 and TRBJ2-1, with 13 nucleotides matching TRBD2. This CDR3 region has 18 residues. CDR1 is SGHVT and CDR2 is SQSDAQ in the germline V gene. V trimming: 3 bases; J trimming: 4 bases; junction bases outside the gene matches: 9. For the CDR3, the DNA is TGTGCCAGCAGCTTCGGACTAGCGGGAGTCAGGGGTTACAATGAGCAGTTCTTC. Residues: CASSFGLAGVRGYNEQFF.

This clone was counted only a few times. The CDR3 sequence: CASSVVVAGRYNEQFF. CDR3 bases: TGTGCCAGCAGCGTAGTCGTAGCGGGAAGATACAATGAGCAGTTCTTC. This sequence joins TRBV9 and TRBJ2-1; TRBD2 matches at 8 bases. The germline V gene encodes CDR1 SGDLS and CDR2 YYNGEE. Trimming at V came to 0 bases and at J to 4 bases, leaving 6 bases not matched to a gene. The CDR3 sequence is 16 residues long.

The CDR3 nucleotides read TGCGCCAGCAGCTTGACTAGCAGCCACGAGCAGTACTTC. This sequence encodes CASSLTSSHEQYF. This sequence joins TRBV5-1 and TRBJ2-7; D is perhaps TRBD2 (6 bases). This CDR3 comprises 13 residues. Trimming removed 1 base at V and 5 bases at J, with 10 bases between. Germline V gene data show CDR1 as SGHRS and CDR2 as YFSETQ.